A single sample is the source of the 17 T cell receptor beta chains below, sequenced in a study of graft-versus-host responses after intestinal transplantation (dated by TCRdb to the early 2020s). The method behind the library was the immunoSEQ multiplex PCR assay. Drawn from immuneACCESS, this table holds only the in-frame rearrangements with V and J called that TCRdb kept. Clones are partly lost; checked studies trace under half to an unresolved V gene and leave the rest unexplained. In this sample the table shows fewer than 50,000 clones, approximately 84% of which occur a single time. The top ten clonotypes cover 0.46% of the sample. What the time point label conveys for this sample: cells obtained before transplantation from donor or recipient. These TCRs are of unknown antigen specificity. The starting material was unstimulated CD4+ T cells sorted from spleen or lymph node cells, obtained before transplant. The origin of the receptors is a human donor who was the organ donor for an intestinal transplant.

V usage is TRBV10-2 and J usage is TRBJ2-5; TRBD1 is a possible D gene (6 bases). Germline V lookup: CDR1 WSHSY, CDR2 SAAADI. The CDR3 totals 12 residues. The ends were cut back, 8 bases at V and 6 bases at J, with 13 bases in the middle. As DNA, the CDR3 is TGCGCCAGCTCAGACAGGCAAAAGACCCAGTACTTC. It is translated as CASSDRQKTQYF.

The rearrangement uses TRBV7-2 and TRBJ2-4; D remains ambiguous. Germline CDR1 SGHTA, CDR2 FQGNSA. Trimming took off 7 bases at V and 1 base at J, with 11 bases between the two ends. This CDR3 has 14 residues. In nucleotides, the CDR3 is TGTGCCAGCACTGGGCTACGGGCCAAAAACATTCAGTACTTC. Residues: CASTGLRAKNIQYF.

This clone was found once. The chain has TRBV18 and TRBJ2-3, with D tentatively TRBD2 (6 bases). Germline CDR1 is KGHSH and CDR2 is LQKENI. Trimming removed 3 bases from V and 1 base from J, with 20 bases in between. The CDR3 has 18 residues. Here the CDR3 reads CASSPSGLTTFGTDTQYF. CDR3 in DNA: TGTGCCAGCTCACCGTCGGGACTGACCACCTTCGGCACAGATACGCAGTATTTT.

This chain connects TRBV5-6 to TRBJ2-7, with TRBD2 matching 8 bases. The germline V gene encodes CDR1 SGHDT and CDR2 YYEEEE. V was clipped by 7 bases and J by 3 bases; unmatched bases: 6. The CDR3 extends over 13 amino acids. For the CDR3, the DNA is TGTGCCAGCTTTGGAGCGGGAGTCTACGAGCAGTACTTC. Translating gives CASFGAGVYEQYF.

This rearrangement joins TRBV18 to TRBJ2-3; the D gene is possibly TRBD2 (5 bases). The CDR3 is 13 amino acids. CDR1 is KGHSH and CDR2 is LQKENI in the germline V gene. V was clipped by 3 bases and J by 3 bases, with 7 bases between them. The CDR3 sequence: CASSPRETDTQYF. The CDR3 DNA reads as TGTGCCAGCTCACCTAGGGAGACAGATACGCAGTATTTT.

J is TRBJ1-1 and V is TRBV7-2; unclear D gene. V dropped 5 bases and J dropped 4 bases, with 11 bases sitting between them. Per the germline V gene, CDR1 is SGHTA and CDR2 is FQGNSA. This CDR3 comprises 13 residues. The CDR3 here is CASSPPGITEAFF. CDR3 coding DNA: TGTGCCAGCAGCCCCCCAGGCATCACTGAAGCTTTCTTT.

The rearrangement joins TRBV6-8 to TRBJ1-3; 7 positions match TRBD1. The CDR3 is 18 amino acids. Trimming at V came to 10 bases and at J to 3 bases, leaving 21 bases not matched to a gene. Germline lookup yields CDR1 MNHGY and CDR2 SAAAGT. This CDR3 is CATTRRGETGRLGNTIYF. The CDR3 bases are TGTGCCACCACCCGAAGAGGGGAGACAGGGCGGCTTGGAAACACCATATATTTT.

V usage is TRBV19 and J usage is TRBJ2-4, with 9 bases aligning to TRBD1. Germline loops: CDR1 LNHDA, CDR2 SQIVND (reference sequence). The V segment lost 4 bases and the J segment 7 bases; nucleotides outside the gene matches: 8. This CDR3 region has 15 residues. CDR3 sequence (DNA): TGTGCCAGTAGTACCAAAGGGACAGGGTATAACATTCAGTACTTC. Protein sequence: CASSTKGTGYNIQYF.

The CDR3 bases are TGTGCCTGGAGACCCACAGGGAGCTCCTATAATTCACCCCTCCACTTT. Translation gives CAWRPTGSSYNSPLHF. V and J are TRBV30 and TRBJ1-6; the D gene is possibly TRBD1 (6 bases). The CDR3 sequence is 16 residues long. V was trimmed by 3 bases and J by 0 bases, leaving 12 bases between them. The V gene's germline CDR1 is GTSNPN and CDR2 SVGIG (reference sequence).

Comments on this clone: Additional DNA sequences in this sample encode the identical CDR3. The rearrangement links TRBV7-2 to TRBJ2-5, with D perhaps being TRBD1 or TRBD2 (6 bases each). The germline gives CDR1 SGHTA, CDR2 FQGNSA. This CDR3 comprises 15 residues. The V end was cut by 5 bases, the J end by 8 bases, with 21 bases between. As DNA, the CDR3 is TGTGCCAGCAGCCCCTGGGGGCAGGGGAGGATAACCCAGTACTTC. Its protein is CASSPWGQGRITQYF.

Written as DNA, the CDR3 is TGTGCCAGCAGCTTCAGGGAGGGGTCCCCCGGGGAGCTGTTTTTT. Protein: CASSFREGSPGELFF. V usage is TRBV11-2 and J usage is TRBJ2-2; 7 nucleotides match TRBD2. V shed 3 bases and J 6 bases; nucleotides not matched to a gene: 7. CDR3 length: 15 residues. Germline V CDR1 and CDR2: SGHAT, FQNNGV.

This chain's CDR3 is CASSFGGYEQYF. CDR3 in DNA: TGTGCCAGCAGCTTCGGGGGCTACGAGCAGTACTTC. V usage is TRBV11-3 and J usage is TRBJ2-7; the D gene is possibly TRBD2 (6 bases). Germline values: CDR1 SGHNT, CDR2 YENEEA. This CDR3 is built from 12 residues. Trimming took 3 bases from V and 3 from J, leaving 6 bases between them.

This clone was observed once. The V call is TRBV5-1, the J call TRBJ2-3, with TRBD2 as a possible D gene (6 bases). There are 15 residues in the CDR3. Trimming took off 0 bases at V and 3 bases at J, with 11 bases between the two ends. Germline V gene data show CDR1 as SGHRS and CDR2 as YFSETQ. The CDR3 DNA follows: TGCGCCAGCAGCTTGGCGGGAGTAGAAACAGATACGCAGTATTTT. Protein: CASSLAGVETDTQYF.

This chain links TRBV19 with TRBJ2-2; D is ambiguous. Deletions cut 8 bases from V and 5 bases from J, with 6 bases between. CDR1 and CDR2 from the germline V gene are LNHDA and SQIVND (reference sequence). The CDR3 loop spans 11 amino acids. The DNA of the CDR3 is TGTGCCAGTTACTTTACCGGGGAGCTGTTTTTT. Translating it yields CASYFTGELFF. The full variable domain, completed using reference TRBV19 and TRBJ2-2, is DGGITQSPKYLFRKEGQNVTLSCEQNLNHDAMYWYRQDPGQGLRLIYYSQIVNDFQKGDIAEGYSVSREKKESFPLTVTSAQKNPTAFYLCASYFTGELFFGEGSRLTVL.

This clone was observed a single time. V usage is TRBV5-1 and J usage is TRBJ1-6; 7 bases are a match to TRBD1. Germline CDR1 reads SGHRS; CDR2 reads YFSETQ. The CDR3 runs 14 residues. The J segment lost 8 bases and the V segment lost 4 bases, leaving 6 bases of the junction unmatched. The CDR3 sequence is CASSLTGRDSPLHF. CDR3 coding DNA: TGCGCCAGCAGCCTGACAGGGAGGGATTCACCCCTCCACTTT.

This rearrangement joins TRBV27 to TRBJ2-3; D unclear. Trimming took 1 base from V and 2 from J, leaving 10 bases between them. CDR1 and CDR2 from the germline V gene are MNHEY and SMNVEV (reference sequence). The length of the CDR3 is 15 residues. CDR3: CASSLLGSSTDTQYF. Here the CDR3 DNA reads TGTGCCAGCAGTTTATTGGGTAGTTCCACAGATACGCAGTATTTT.

This sequence joins TRBV4-2 and TRBJ1-2, with D hard to call. The CDR3 consists of 15 residues. With 4 bases removed from V and 2 bases from J, the gap between germline ends came to 14 bases. The germline V gene encodes CDR1 LGHNA and CDR2 YNFKEQ. For the CDR3, the DNA is TGTGCCAGCAGCCCCAGTGAAAGAGACAACTATGGCTACACCTTC. Protein: CASSPSERDNYGYTF.